The TCR beta chain described here comes from a study of radiation and T cells in renal cell carcinoma. General study results and limits: Without pretreatment biopsies, baseline tumor clonotype presence was undetermined. Compared with controls, irradiated tumors showed greater TCR clonality.

Assay used: immunoSEQ multiplex PCR; TCRdb lists only in-frame clones, some missing. Seen here are fewer than 20,000 clones, under 55% observed once, and the top ten hold approximately 12%. This clone was detected a few times. Antigen specificity is unknown. Documented treatment: 15 Gy SBRT to primary tumor, nephrectomy 4 weeks later. This renal cell carcinoma was of the clear cell type. The receptor comes from a man aged 45 to 65 with renal cell carcinoma. The specimen was tumor tissue, collected from a patient whose treatment included radiotherapy and nephrectomy.

DNA for the CDR3: TGTGCCAGCAGCCGGAGGATGGGAGCGAATGAGCAGTTCTTC. Translating it yields CASSRRMGANEQFF. The V and J genes are TRBV7-8 and TRBJ2-1; tentative D call: TRBD2 (5 bases). CDR1 is SGHVS, CDR2 FQNEAQ, per germline. The CDR3 is 14 amino acids. V gave up 5 bases and J gave up 7 bases, with 15 bases separating them.